This T cell receptor beta chain was observed in a study of early T cells in non-severe SARS-CoV-2 infection. Overall study context: The sequenced material was bulk RNA from unsorted whole blood, and its chains were unpaired. Findings and caveats of the study: VDJdb matching favored anti-spike CD8 responses, missing private and CD4 specificities.

Individually, cDNA molecules had unique molecular identifiers attached to them. MiXCR was run by TCRdb on the 5' RACE reads, yielding one entry per CDR3 protein. The sample carries roughly 34,000 distinct CDR3 sequences, roughly 4.5% recorded once. The V end lost 2 bases, the J end lost 0 bases, and 8 bases lay between the germline ends. CDR3 size: 15 residues. Looked up from germline, CDR1 is SGHTA and CDR2 is FQGNSA. This clonotype came up many times. Its antigen remains unknown. This clonotype originated in an adult who was a healthcare worker with PCR-confirmed SARS-CoV-2 infection or an uninfected control (not recorded which). The V gene is TRBV7-2, the J gene TRBJ2-1; D gene unclear. Source material: whole blood. DNA for the CDR3: TGTGCCAGCAGCTTATGGCGGAGCTCCTACAATGAGCAGTTCTTC. Its translation is CASSLWRSSYNEQFF. The full variable domain, its missing parts supplied by reference TRBV7-2 and TRBJ2-1, is GAGVSQSPSNKVTEKGKDVELRCDPISGHTALYWYRQSLGQGLEFLIYFQGNSAPDKSGLPSDRFSAERTGGSVSTLTIQRTQQEDSAVYLCASSLWRSSYNEQFFGPGTRLTVL.